The rows below give T cell receptor beta chains drawn from one sample of a study of blood T cell repertoires in COVID-19. TCRdb's copy holds only in-frame clones and misses some; the assay was immunoSEQ multiplex PCR. The sample includes tens of thousands of clones, 70% to 85% of them seen just once. The sequenced sample consisted of peripheral blood. These receptors all stem from a human donor in a cohort sampled during active COVID-19. Both conserved end residues are part of each CDR3. The D gene is left open where the match is weak. Size values are once, few and many counts, or a class for expanded clones, and some rows have none.

clone_size: -; v_call: TRBV5-1; d_call: -; j_call: TRBJ1-4; cdr3_nt: TGCGCCAGCAGCTTGGGTGGAGGCGCAACTAATGAAAAACTGTTTTTT; cdr3_aa: CASSLGGGATNEKLFF
clone_size: -; v_call: TRBV9; d_call: TRBD1; j_call: TRBJ2-1; cdr3_nt: TGTGCCAGCAGCGTACGTGACAGGGAGAACAATGAGCAGTTCTTC; cdr3_aa: CASSVRDRENNEQFF
clone_size: -; v_call: TRBV20-1; d_call: -; j_call: TRBJ1-4; cdr3_nt: TGCAGTGCTAGTATAGGGGTACATCAGAAAAAACTGTTTTTT; cdr3_aa: CSASIGVHQKKLFF
clone_size: -; v_call: TRBV5-1; d_call: TRBD1; j_call: TRBJ1-1; cdr3_nt: TGCGCCAGCAGCGCCCAAGGGACAGGGAACACTGAAGCTTTCTTT; cdr3_aa: CASSAQGTGNTEAFF
clone_size: -; v_call: TRBV4-1; d_call: -; j_call: TRBJ2-5; cdr3_nt: TGCGCCAGCAGCCAGTGGTCCGGGGAGACCCAGTACTTC; cdr3_aa: CASSQWSGETQYF
clone_size: -; v_call: TRBV7-3; d_call: TRBD2; j_call: TRBJ2-3; cdr3_nt: TGTGCCAGCAGCTTATCCGGGGGGGCTGCAGATACGCAGTATTTT; cdr3_aa: CASSLSGGAADTQYF
clone_size: -; v_call: TRBV19; d_call: -; j_call: TRBJ2-2; cdr3_nt: TGTGCCAGTAGTATTACTAACACCGGGGAGCTGTTTTTT; cdr3_aa: CASSITNTGELFF
clone_size: -; v_call: TRBV27; d_call: TRBD2; j_call: TRBJ2-5; cdr3_nt: TGTGCCAGCAGGAGCCGGCCGGGACTAGCGGCCCAAGAGACCCAGTACTTC; cdr3_aa: CASRSRPGLAAQETQYF
clone_size: -; v_call: TRBV5-1; d_call: -; j_call: TRBJ1-5; cdr3_nt: TGCGCCAGCAGCTTGCGGCCGGGGGACTTGGGCAATCAGCCCCAGCATTTT; cdr3_aa: CASSLRPGDLGNQPQHF
clone_size: -; v_call: TRBV5-1; d_call: TRBD1; j_call: TRBJ2-7; cdr3_nt: TGCGCCAGCAGCTTGGTGGGACAGGGTTCCTACGAGCAGTACTTC; cdr3_aa: CASSLVGQGSYEQYF
clone_size: -; v_call: TRBV18; d_call: TRBD1; j_call: TRBJ1-1; cdr3_nt: TGTGCCAGCTCACCACCGGGACAGGGGGCCTTCACTGAAGCTTTCTTT; cdr3_aa: CASSPPGQGAFTEAFF
clone_size: -; v_call: TRBV5-1; d_call: TRBD1; j_call: TRBJ2-3; cdr3_nt: TGCGCCAGCAGCGGGACAGGTGACACAGATACGCAGTATTTT; cdr3_aa: CASSGTGDTDTQYF
clone_size: once; v_call: TRBV4-2; d_call: TRBD1; j_call: TRBJ2-7; cdr3_nt: TGTGCCAGCAGCCTTCCCCACTATCCGGGACAGGGTGGAGCGGAGCAGTACTTC; cdr3_aa: CASSLPHYPGQGGAEQYF
clone_size: once; v_call: TRBV14; d_call: -; j_call: TRBJ2-7; cdr3_nt: TGTGCCAGCAGCGGACGGGACTTTATAAACGAGCAGTACTTC; cdr3_aa: CASSGRDFINEQYF
clone_size: -; v_call: TRBV5-4; d_call: TRBD1; j_call: TRBJ1-4; cdr3_nt: TGTGCCAGCAGCCGATCGACAGGGGGCTATGAAAAACTGTTTTTT; cdr3_aa: CASSRSTGGYEKLFF
clone_size: -; v_call: TRBV4-1; d_call: -; j_call: TRBJ1-3; cdr3_nt: TGCGCCAGCAGCCAAACCCCCGAGGACAGACGAAACACCATATATTTT; cdr3_aa: CASSQTPEDRRNTIYF
clone_size: -; v_call: TRBV19; d_call: TRBD2; j_call: TRBJ2-7; cdr3_nt: TGTGCCAGTAGTATGGGAGGGGTCTCCTACGAGCAGTACTTC; cdr3_aa: CASSMGGVSYEQYF
clone_size: -; v_call: TRBV18; d_call: TRBD1; j_call: TRBJ1-4; cdr3_nt: TGTGCCAGCTCTCGACAGGGGCTGAGGGAAAAACTGTTTTTT; cdr3_aa: CASSRQGLREKLFF
clone_size: -; v_call: TRBV12-3/TRBV12-4; d_call: TRBD1; j_call: TRBJ2-7; cdr3_nt: TGTGCCAGCAGTTTAGTGTCAGGGGGCGAGCAGTACTTC; cdr3_aa: CASSLVSGGEQYF
clone_size: -; v_call: TRBV7-9; d_call: TRBD1; j_call: TRBJ1-1; cdr3_nt: TGTGCCAGCAGCTTAGGGGACAGGGTAACTGAAGCTTTCTTT; cdr3_aa: CASSLGDRVTEAFF
clone_size: few; v_call: TRBV7-9; d_call: -; j_call: TRBJ2-7; cdr3_nt: TGTGCCAGCAGAAACCCGGGAGAAAGTCACTACGAGCAGTACTTC; cdr3_aa: CASRNPGESHYEQYF
clone_size: -; v_call: TRBV6-1; d_call: TRBD1; j_call: TRBJ1-2; cdr3_nt: TGTGCCAGCAGTGAATTGTTTGGGACAGGTGGGGCTAACTATGGCTACACCTTC; cdr3_aa: CASSELFGTGGANYGYTF